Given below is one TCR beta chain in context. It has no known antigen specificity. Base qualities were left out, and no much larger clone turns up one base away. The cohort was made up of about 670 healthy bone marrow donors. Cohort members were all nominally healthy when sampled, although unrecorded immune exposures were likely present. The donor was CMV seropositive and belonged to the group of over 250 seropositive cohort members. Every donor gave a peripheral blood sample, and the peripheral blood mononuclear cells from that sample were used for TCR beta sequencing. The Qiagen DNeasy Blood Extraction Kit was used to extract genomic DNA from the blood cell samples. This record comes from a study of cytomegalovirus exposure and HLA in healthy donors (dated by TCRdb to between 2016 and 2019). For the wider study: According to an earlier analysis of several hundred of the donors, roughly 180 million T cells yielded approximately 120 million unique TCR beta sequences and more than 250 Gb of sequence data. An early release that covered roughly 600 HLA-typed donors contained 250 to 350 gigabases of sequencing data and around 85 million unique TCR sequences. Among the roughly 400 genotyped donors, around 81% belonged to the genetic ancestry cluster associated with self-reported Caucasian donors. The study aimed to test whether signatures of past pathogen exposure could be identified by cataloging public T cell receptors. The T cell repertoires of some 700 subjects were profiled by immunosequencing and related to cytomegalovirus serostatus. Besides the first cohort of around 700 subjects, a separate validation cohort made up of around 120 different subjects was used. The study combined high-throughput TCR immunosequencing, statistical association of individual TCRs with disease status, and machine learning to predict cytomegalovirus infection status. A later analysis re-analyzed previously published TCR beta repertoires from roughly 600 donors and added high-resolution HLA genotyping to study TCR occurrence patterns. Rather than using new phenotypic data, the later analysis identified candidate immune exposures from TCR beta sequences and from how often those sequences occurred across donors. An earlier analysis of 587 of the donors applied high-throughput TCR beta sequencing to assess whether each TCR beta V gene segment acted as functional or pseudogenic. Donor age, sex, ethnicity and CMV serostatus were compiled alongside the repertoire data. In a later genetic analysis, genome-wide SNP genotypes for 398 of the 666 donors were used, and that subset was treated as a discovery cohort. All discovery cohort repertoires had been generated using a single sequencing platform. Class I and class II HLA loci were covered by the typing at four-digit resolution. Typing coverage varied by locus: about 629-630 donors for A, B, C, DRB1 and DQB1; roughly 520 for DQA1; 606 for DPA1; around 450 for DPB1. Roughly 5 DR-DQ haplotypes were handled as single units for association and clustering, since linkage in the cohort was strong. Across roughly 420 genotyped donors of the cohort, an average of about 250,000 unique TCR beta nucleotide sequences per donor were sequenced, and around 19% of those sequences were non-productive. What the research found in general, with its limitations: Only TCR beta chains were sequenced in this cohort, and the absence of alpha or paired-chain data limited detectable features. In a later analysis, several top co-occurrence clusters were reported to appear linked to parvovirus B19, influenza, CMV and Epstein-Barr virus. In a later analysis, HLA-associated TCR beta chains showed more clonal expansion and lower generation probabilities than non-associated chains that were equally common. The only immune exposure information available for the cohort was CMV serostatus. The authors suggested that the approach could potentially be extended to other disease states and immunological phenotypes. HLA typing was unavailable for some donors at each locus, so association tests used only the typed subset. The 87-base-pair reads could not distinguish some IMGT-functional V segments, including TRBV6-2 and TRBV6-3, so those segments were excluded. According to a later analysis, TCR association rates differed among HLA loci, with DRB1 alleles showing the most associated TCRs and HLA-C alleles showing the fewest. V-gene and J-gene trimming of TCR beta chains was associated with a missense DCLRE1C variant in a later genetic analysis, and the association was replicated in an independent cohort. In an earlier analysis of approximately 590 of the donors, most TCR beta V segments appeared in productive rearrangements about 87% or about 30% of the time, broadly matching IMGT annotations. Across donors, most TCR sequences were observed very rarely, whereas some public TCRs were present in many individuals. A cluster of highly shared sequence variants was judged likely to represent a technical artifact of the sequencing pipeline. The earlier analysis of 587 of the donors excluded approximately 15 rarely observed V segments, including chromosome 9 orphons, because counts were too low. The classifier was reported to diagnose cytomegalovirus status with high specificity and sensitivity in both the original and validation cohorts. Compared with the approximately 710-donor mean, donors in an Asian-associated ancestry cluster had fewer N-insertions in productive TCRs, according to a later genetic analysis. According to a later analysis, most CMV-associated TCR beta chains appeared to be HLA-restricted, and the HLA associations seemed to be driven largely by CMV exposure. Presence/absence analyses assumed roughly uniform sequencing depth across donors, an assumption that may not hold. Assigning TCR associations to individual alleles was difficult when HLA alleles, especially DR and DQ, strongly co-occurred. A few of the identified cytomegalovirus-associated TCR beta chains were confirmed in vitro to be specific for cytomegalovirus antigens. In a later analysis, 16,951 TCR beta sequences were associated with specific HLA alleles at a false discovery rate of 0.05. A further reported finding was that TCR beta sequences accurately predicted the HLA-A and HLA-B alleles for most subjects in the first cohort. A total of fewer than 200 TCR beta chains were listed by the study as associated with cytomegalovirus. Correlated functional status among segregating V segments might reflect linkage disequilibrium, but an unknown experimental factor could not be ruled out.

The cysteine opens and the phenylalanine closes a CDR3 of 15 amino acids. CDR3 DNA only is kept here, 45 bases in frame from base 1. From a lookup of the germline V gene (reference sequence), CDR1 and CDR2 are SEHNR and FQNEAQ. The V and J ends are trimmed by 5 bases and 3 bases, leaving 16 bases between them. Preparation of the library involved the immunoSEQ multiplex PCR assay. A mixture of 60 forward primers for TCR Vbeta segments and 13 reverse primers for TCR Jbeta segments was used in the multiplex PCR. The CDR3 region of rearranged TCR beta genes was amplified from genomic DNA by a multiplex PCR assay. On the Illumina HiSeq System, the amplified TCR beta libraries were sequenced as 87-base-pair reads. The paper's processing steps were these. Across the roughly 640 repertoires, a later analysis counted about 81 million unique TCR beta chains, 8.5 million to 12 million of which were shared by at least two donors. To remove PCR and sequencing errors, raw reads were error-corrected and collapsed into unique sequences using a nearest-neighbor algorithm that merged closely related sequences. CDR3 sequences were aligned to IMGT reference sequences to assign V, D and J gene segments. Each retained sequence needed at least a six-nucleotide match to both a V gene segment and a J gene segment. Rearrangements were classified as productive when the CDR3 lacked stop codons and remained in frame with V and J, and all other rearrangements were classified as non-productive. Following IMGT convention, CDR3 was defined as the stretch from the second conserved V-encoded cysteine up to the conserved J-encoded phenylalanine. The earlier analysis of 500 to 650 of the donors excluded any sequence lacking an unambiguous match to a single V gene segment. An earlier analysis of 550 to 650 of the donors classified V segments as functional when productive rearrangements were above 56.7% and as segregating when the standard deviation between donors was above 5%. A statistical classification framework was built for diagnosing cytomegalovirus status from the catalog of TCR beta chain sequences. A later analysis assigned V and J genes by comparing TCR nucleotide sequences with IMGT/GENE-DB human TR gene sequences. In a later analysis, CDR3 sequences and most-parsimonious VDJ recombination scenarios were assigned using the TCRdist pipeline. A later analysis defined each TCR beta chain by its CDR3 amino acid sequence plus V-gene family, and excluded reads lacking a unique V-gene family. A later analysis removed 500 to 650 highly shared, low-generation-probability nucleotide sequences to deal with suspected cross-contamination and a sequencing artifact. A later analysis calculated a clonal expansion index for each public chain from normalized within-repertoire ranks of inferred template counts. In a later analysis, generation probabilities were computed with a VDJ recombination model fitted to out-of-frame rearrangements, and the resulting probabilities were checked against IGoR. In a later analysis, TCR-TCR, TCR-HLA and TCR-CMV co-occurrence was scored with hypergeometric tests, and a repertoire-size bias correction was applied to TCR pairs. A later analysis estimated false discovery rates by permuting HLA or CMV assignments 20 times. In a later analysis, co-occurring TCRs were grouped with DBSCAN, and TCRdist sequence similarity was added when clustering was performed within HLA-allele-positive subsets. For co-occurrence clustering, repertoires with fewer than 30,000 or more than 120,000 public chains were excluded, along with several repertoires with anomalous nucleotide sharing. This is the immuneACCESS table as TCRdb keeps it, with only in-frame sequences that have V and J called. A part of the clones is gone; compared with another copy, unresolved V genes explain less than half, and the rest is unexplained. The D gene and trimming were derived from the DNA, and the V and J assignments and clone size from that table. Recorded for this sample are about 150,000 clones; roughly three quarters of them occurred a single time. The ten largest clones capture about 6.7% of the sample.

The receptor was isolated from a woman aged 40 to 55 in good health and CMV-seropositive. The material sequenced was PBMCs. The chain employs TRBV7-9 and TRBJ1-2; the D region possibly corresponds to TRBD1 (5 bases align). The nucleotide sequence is TGTGCCAGCAGCCCAGGCGCGTGGGGGGACTATGGCTACACCTTC. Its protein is CASSPGAWGDYGYTF.